This TCR beta chain was documented in a study of early T cells in non-severe SARS-CoV-2 infection. Study in general: The sequenced material was bulk RNA from unsorted whole blood, and its chains were unpaired.

Per germline, CDR1 SGHDN and CDR2 FVKESK. The CDR3 is made up of 15 amino acids. The V gene lost 4 bases and the J gene lost 0 bases, with 9 bases spanning the gap. Unique molecular identifiers were added to individual cDNA molecules. TCRdb independently ran MiXCR on the 5' RACE reads; one entry per CDR3 protein. The table shows approximately 73,000 distinct CDR3 sequences, with about 13% occurring only once. The V and J genes are TRBV14 and TRBJ1-4; D remains ambiguous. The sample taken for sequencing was whole blood. This sequence was found in an adult who was a healthcare worker with PCR-confirmed SARS-CoV-2 infection or an uninfected control (not recorded which). The CDR3 region has the DNA TGTGCCAGCAGCCGATGGGATTCAACTAATGAAAAACTGTTTTTT. The encoded protein is CASSRWDSTNEKLFF.